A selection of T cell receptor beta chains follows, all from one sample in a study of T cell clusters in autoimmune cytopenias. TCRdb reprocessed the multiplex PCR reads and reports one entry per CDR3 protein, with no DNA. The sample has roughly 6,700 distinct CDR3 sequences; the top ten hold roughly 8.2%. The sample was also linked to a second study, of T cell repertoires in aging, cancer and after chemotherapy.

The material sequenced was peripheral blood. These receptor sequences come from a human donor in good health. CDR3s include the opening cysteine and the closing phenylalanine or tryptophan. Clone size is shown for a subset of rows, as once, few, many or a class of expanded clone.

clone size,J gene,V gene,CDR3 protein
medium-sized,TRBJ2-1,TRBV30,CAWSVLGGDEQFF
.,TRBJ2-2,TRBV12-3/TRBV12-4,CASSFSGGGTGELFF
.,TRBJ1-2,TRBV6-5,CASSSGGSYGYTF
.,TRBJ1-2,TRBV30,CAWSVFPGGQGYTF
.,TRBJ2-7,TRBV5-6,CASSLGPDSEQYF
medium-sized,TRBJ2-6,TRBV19,CASSLRQGAAPGANVLTF
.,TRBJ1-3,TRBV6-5,CASRTGTGNTIYF
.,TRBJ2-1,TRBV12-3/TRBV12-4,CASSLGLAGAKQFF
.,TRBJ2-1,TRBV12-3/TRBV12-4,CASSYGGTASNNEQFF
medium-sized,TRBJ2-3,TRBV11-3,CASSSGQTTSTDTQYF
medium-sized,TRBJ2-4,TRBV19,CASSPTGISKNIQYF
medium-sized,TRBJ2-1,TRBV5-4,CASSAAGENNEQFF
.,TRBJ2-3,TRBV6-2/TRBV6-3,CASRRWTSGGGTDTQYF
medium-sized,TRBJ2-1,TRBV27,CASLGWNEQFF
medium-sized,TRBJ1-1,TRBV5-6,CASSFRQGGLGTEAFF
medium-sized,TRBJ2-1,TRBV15,CATSRDVTGLAGGEQFF
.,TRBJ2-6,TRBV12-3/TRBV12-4,CASSFEGGIPGANVLTF
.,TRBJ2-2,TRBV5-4,CASSPMAGNTGELFF
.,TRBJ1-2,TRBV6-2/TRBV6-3,CASRTTLPSGTGHYGYTF
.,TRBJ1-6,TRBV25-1,CASSESPAGRNPYNSPLHF
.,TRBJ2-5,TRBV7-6,CASSLGDRGRQETQYF
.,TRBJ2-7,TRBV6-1,CASSEGTDDEQYF
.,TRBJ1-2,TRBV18,CASSPPGTPATGYTF
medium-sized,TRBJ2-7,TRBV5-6,CASSIQGGGIEQYF
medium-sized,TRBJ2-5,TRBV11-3,CASSLISGGVRETQYF
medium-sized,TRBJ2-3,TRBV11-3,CASSLHSGNSDTQYF
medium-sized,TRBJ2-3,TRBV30,CAWSVSQDTQYF
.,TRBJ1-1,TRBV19,CASSIGRVNTEAFF
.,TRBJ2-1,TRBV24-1,CATSDFQGNEQFF
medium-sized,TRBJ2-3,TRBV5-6,CASSNSGGSTDTQYF
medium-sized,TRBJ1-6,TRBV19,CASRWSDNSPLHF
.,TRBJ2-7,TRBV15,CATSRGPGTGGNEQYF
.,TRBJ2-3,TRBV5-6,CASTFDIYTDTQYF
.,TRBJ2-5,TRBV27,CASTGGGAQYF
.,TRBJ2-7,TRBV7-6,CASSLAFGEQYF
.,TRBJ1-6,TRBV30,CAWRISRGSPLHF
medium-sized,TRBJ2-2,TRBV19,CASSATGTGNGELFF
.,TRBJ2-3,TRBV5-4,CASSLPRDTQYF
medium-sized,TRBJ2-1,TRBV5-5,CASSPLWGPGEQFF
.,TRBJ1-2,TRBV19,CASSIRQGSYGYTF
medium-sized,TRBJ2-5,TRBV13,CASSQGDRGETQYF
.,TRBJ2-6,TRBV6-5,CASSSGGPGANVLTF
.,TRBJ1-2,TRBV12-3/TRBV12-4,CASTLGGLNYGYTF
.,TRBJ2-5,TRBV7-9,CASSAGTGDNEQFF
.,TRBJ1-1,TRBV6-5,CASSRFGAETEAFF
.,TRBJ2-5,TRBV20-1,CSANRGHRSIETQYF
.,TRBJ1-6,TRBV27,CASSSPFRDSFSPLHF
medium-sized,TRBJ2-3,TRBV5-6,CASSLRETDTQYF
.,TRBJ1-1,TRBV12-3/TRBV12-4,CASSLEMGTEAFF
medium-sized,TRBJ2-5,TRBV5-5,CASSLSRGKLRGEETQYF
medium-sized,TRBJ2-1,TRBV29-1,CSVGGSVDSFENEQFF
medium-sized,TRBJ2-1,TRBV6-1,CASSGTGLYEQFF
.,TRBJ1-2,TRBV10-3,CASRDREDYGYTF
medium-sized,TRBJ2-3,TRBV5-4,CASSLAREGDTQYF